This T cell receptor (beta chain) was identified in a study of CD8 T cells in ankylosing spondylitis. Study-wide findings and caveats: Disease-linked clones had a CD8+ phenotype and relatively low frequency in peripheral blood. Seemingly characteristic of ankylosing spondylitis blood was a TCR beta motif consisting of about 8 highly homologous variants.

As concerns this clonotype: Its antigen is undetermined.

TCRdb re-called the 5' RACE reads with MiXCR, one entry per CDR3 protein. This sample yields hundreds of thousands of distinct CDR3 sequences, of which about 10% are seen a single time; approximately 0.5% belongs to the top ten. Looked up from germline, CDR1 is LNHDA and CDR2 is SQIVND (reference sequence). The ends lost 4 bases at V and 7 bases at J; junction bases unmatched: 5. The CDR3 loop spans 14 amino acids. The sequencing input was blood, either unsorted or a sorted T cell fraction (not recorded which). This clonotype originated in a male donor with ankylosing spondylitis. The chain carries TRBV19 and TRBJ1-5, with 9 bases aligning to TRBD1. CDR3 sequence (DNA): TGTGCCAGTAGTACGACAGGGGGTGGACAGCCCCAGCATTTT. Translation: CASSTTGGGQPQHF.